Listed here are 2 T cell receptor beta chains from one sample, sequenced in a study of blood T cells in healthy people across ages. Alongside a J-beta primer mix, a sample-barcoded 5' primer served in a second PCR lasting roughly 6 to 12 cycles. TCRdb called the 5' RACE reads again in MiXCR, with one record for every CDR3 protein. The repertoire holds over 600,000 distinct CDR3 sequences, with approximately 40% as singletons. The sequenced sample was blood. All receptors come from a man older than 75 in good health.

The V and J genes are TRBV7-2 and TRBJ1-1; D is uncertain. Trimming took 4 bases from V and 0 from J, leaving 9 bases between them. Per the germline V gene, CDR1 is SGHTA and CDR2 is FQGNSA. The CDR3 contains 14 residues. CDR3 amino acids: CASSYTRLNTEAFF. Here the CDR3 DNA reads TGTGCCAGCAGCTATACAAGGCTGAACACTGAAGCTTTCTTT.

The rearrangement links TRBV7-9 to TRBJ1-1; D remains ambiguous. V was trimmed by 1 base and J by 0 bases, leaving 9 bases between them. The CDR3 consists of 15 residues. Germline CDR1 SEHNR, CDR2 FQNEAQ (reference sequence). This chain's CDR3 is CASSLGGPMNTEAFF. The CDR3 nucleotides read TGTGCCAGCAGCTTAGGTGGCCCAATGAACACTGAAGCTTTCTTT.